Detailed here is one TCR beta chain. The target of this receptor is not known. Within one base of it there is no much larger clone, and no base qualities were kept. This sample stems from a study of cytomegalovirus exposure and HLA in healthy donors (dated by TCRdb to 2016 to 2017). Concerning the study at large: According to a later analysis, the roughly 130 validation repertoires were produced on the same platform as the 700 or so repertoires of the first cohort. The aim of the study was to test whether cataloging public T cell receptors could identify signatures of past pathogen exposure. Besides the first cohort of roughly 700 subjects, a separate validation cohort made up of about 120 different subjects was used. High-throughput TCR immunosequencing, statistical association of individual TCRs with disease status, and machine learning were combined to predict cytomegalovirus infection status. General conclusions and limits of the study: A total of 164 TCR beta chains were listed by the study as associated with cytomegalovirus. The authors suggested that the approach could potentially be extended to other disease states and immunological phenotypes. In vitro tests confirmed that a few of the cytomegalovirus-associated TCR beta chains recognize cytomegalovirus antigens. Most TCR sequences were observed very rarely across donors, whereas some public TCRs were present in many individuals. The classifier was reported to diagnose cytomegalovirus status with high specificity and sensitivity in both the original cohort and the validation cohort. A later analysis lacked HLA typing for the validation cohort, so it scored co-occurrence in that cohort across all 120 or so repertoires. Of the cluster scores, about 94% were above 0 in a later analysis, which found that TCRs clustered in the first cohort also tended to co-occur in the 90 to 150 validation repertoires.

Library preparation employed the immunoSEQ multiplex PCR assay. Per the authors' processing: A statistical classification framework was developed to diagnose cytomegalovirus status using the catalog of TCR beta chain sequences. TCRdb's version of the immuneACCESS table is confined to in-frame rearrangements and falls short of the full clone set. An unresolved V gene accounts for under half of the shortfall where checked; the remainder is of unknown origin. V and J calls and clone size are copied from that table; D and trimming were computed from the DNA. Counted in this sample were 160,000 or so clones; less than 90% of them appeared once. The ten largest account for 9.5% to 13% of the sample. Separate from the roughly 700-subject first cohort, the validation cohort of more than 90 subjects was the group to which the donors belonged. From cysteine to phenylalanine, the CDR3 is 14 amino acids long. The kept DNA is CDR3 alone, 42 bases in frame from the first base. Germline trimming amounts to 2 bases on V and 3 bases on J, with 3 as the count of junction bases outside the gene matches. Sequences MNHEY (CDR1) and SVGAGI (CDR2) are obtained from the germline V gene.

The receptor was isolated from a man aged 30-40 years in good health and CMV-seropositive. In this chain, TRBV6-5 is recombined with TRBJ1-2; the junction holds 7 bases that match TRBD1. The specimen sequenced was PBMCs. This receptor carries the CDR3 CASSYDRADYGYTF. The base sequence is TGTGCCAGCAGTTACGACAGGGCGGACTATGGCTACACCTTC.